Presented here are 30 T cell receptor beta chains from one specimen sequenced in a study of cytomegalovirus exposure and HLA in healthy donors. The PCR contained 60 Vbeta and 13 Jbeta primers. Sequenced by immunoSEQ multiplex PCR; TCRdb stores in-frame clones only, minus some. Of roughly 93,000 clones listed, around three quarters are singletons. Sample: PBMCs. These receptors came from a young man in good health and CMV-seronegative.

The chain has TRBV7-9 and TRBJ1-5; TRBD1 might be the D (5 bases). V was trimmed by 5 bases and J by 5 bases, leaving 16 bases between them. The CDR3 has 15 residues. CDR1 SEHNR and CDR2 FQNEAQ come from the germline V gene (reference sequence). CDR3 sequence reads: CASSREKGIDQPQHF. The CDR3 DNA reads TGTGCCAGCAGCCGGGAGAAGGGGATTGATCAGCCCCAGCATTTT.

Points on this clone: The junction departs from the called germline gene at one end, perhaps through a read error. The sample has other DNA sequences that encode this CDR3 too. The V gene is TRBV9, the J gene TRBJ1-6; D gene unclear. CDR1 is SGDLS and CDR2 is YYNGEE in the germline V gene. The CDR3 loop spans 15 amino acids. This CDR3 reads CASSVELYTNSPLHF. The CDR3 nucleotides are TGTGCCAGCAGTGTAGAATTGTACACGAATTCACCCCTCCACTTT.

This clone has a handful of counts. The J gene is TRBJ2-7, the V gene TRBV4-3; perhaps TRBD2 as D (6 bases). This CDR3 has 15 amino acids. V lost 0 bases and J lost 7, with 16 bases in between. Germline CDR1 is LGHNA and CDR2 is YSLEER. Here the CDR3 DNA reads TGCGCCAGCAGCCAAGATTCCACCCTACGGGGGGAGCAGTACTTC. Protein sequence: CASSQDSTLRGEQYF.

This clone was recorded once. The chain uses TRBV19 and TRBJ1-2, with 9 nucleotides matching TRBD1. CDR1 is LNHDA and CDR2 is SQIVND in the germline V gene (reference sequence). The trim removed 5 bases at V and 4 bases at J, leaving 2 bases unmatched. The CDR3 has 13 residues. CDR3 in DNA: TGTGCCAGTAGTCCGGGACAGGGCTATGGCTACACCTTC. Amino acids: CASSPGQGYGYTF.

V and J are TRBV19 and TRBJ2-1; D is ambiguous. V was pared by 3 bases and J by 5 bases, with 8 bases between. CDR3 size: 13 residues. In germline, CDR1 is LNHDA, CDR2 SQIVND (reference sequence). The CDR3 DNA reads as TGTGCCAGTAGTATTAGCCGCCACAATGAGCAGTTCTTC. Protein: CASSISRHNEQFF.

The V call is TRBV27, the J call TRBJ1-1; D possibly corresponds to TRBD1 (6 bases). V lost 8 bases, J lost 5 bases, and 15 bases lay in between. The germline CDR1 and CDR2 sequences are MNHEY and SMNVEV (reference sequence). This CDR3 region has 13 residues. Written as DNA, the CDR3 is TGTGCCAGCTGGGGGCACGGAGAAACTGAAGCTTTCTTT. Its translation is CASWGHGETEAFF.

The chain combines TRBV13 with TRBJ1-2; D ambiguous. The CDR3 is 14 amino acids. Germline assignment: CDR1 PRHDT and CDR2 FYEKMQ (reference sequence). V was trimmed by 1 base and J by 2 bases, leaving 8 bases between them. CDR3: CASSLDRDNYGYTF. The DNA of the CDR3 is TGTGCCAGCAGCTTAGACAGAGACAACTATGGCTACACCTTC. Together with reference TRBV13 and TRBJ1-2, the CDR3 gives the full variable domain: AAGVIQSPRHLIKEKRETATLKCYPIPRHDTVYWYQQGPGQDPQFLISFYEKMQSDKGSIPDRFSAQQFSDYHSELNMSSLELGDSALYFCASSLDRDNYGYTFGSGTRLTVV.

The chain couples TRBV18 to TRBJ2-7; no reliable D call. This CDR3 is built from 12 residues. The V and J ends lost 2 bases and 3 bases respectively, with 5 bases between them. Germline CDR1 and CDR2: KGHSH and LQKENI. CDR3 bases: TGTGCCAGCTCACCAGGGCACTACGAGCAGTACTTC. As protein: CASSPGHYEQYF.

The chain joins TRBV7-9 to TRBJ2-3; 12 positions agree with TRBD2. J lost 4 bases, V lost 4 bases, and 9 bases had no gene match. The germline V gene has CDR1 SEHNR and CDR2 FQNEAQ (reference sequence). The CDR3 has 17 amino acids. As DNA, the CDR3 is TGTGCCAGCAGCTCGGGAAGACTAGCGGGAGCCTCAGATACGCAGTATTTT. Translating it yields CASSSGRLAGASDTQYF.

The rearrangement uses TRBV7-8 and TRBJ2-3; D is ambiguous. The CDR3 has 16 residues. Between the trimmed V and J ends, which lost 1 base and 1 base, there was a span of 12 bases. Germline assignment: CDR1 SGHVS and CDR2 FQNEAQ. CDR3 residues: CASSLGTKSGTDTQYF. DNA for the CDR3: TGTGCCAGCAGCTTAGGAACAAAAAGCGGCACAGATACGCAGTATTTT.

This clone has just one count. This chain joins TRBV29-1 and TRBJ1-1, with 9 bases identical to TRBD1. Germline CDR1 is SQVTM and CDR2 is ANQGSEA. The CDR3 is 14 residues long. V trimming: 2 bases; J trimming: 10 bases; junction bases outside the gene matches: 11. The CDR3 loop reads CSVENPGQGWGAFF. CDR3 nucleotide sequence: TGCAGCGTTGAAAATCCGGGACAGGGTTGGGGAGCTTTCTTT.

The chain employs TRBV2 and TRBJ2-1; 8 bases match TRBD1. The length of the CDR3 is 16 residues. Germline lookup yields CDR1 SNHLY and CDR2 FYNNEI. V trimming: 4 bases; J trimming: 4 bases; junction bases outside the gene matches: 9. The CDR3 here is CASSASGTGTYNEQFF. CDR3 DNA: TGTGCCAGCAGTGCATCCGGGACAGGCACTTACAATGAGCAGTTCTTC.

V and J are TRBV4-3 and TRBJ1-5, with 8 bases lining up with TRBD1. The CDR3 spans 15 residues. Germline assignment: CDR1 LGHNA and CDR2 YSLEER. V shed 3 bases and J 3 bases; nucleotides not matched to a gene: 4. The CDR3 nucleotides read TGCGCCAGCAGCCACACGACAGGGGTCAATCAGCCCCAGCATTTT. Translated: CASSHTTGVNQPQHF.

There are a few counts of this clone. The rearrangement links TRBV6-6 to TRBJ1-2, with TRBD1 matching 12 bases. CDR3 length: 16 residues. The ends lost 8 bases at V and 2 bases at J; junction bases unmatched: 9. Germline V gene data show CDR1 as MNHNY and CDR2 as SVGAGI (reference sequence). DNA of the CDR3: TGTGCCAGCTCCCCGGGACAGGGGGCTGTCAACTATGGCTACACCTTC. The encoded protein is CASSPGQGAVNYGYTF.

The chain carries TRBV4-3 and TRBJ2-7; D ambiguous. Germline values: CDR1 LGHNA, CDR2 YSLEER. V shed 0 bases and J shed 3 bases, with 12 bases lying between them. The CDR3 totals 15 residues. As DNA, the CDR3 is TGCGCCAGCAGCCAAGATCCTGCAGGATACTACGAGCAGTACTTC. Its protein is CASSQDPAGYYEQYF.

This clone was counted only a few times. The CDR3 loop is CASSETAYGYTF. CDR3 sequence (DNA): TGTGCCAGCAGTGAGACAGCCTATGGCTACACCTTC. The V call is TRBV2, the J call TRBJ1-2; possible D gene TRBD1, 5 bases. The CDR3 is made up of 12 amino acids. V gave up 3 bases and J gave up 4 bases, with 6 bases separating them. Germline V gene sequence: CDR1 SNHLY, CDR2 FYNNEI.

V gene TRBV10-3 combines with J gene TRBJ1-1; possible D gene TRBD1, 5 bases. This CDR3 contains 15 residues. Germline CDR1 and CDR2: ENHRY and SYGVKD. Trimming shortened V by 4 bases and J by 4 bases, and 16 bases separated the two germline ends. The CDR3 bases are TGTGCCATCAGTGCCTTAGGGCAGGGAGGCACTGAAGCTTTCTTT. This translates into CAISALGQGGTEAFF.

This clone occurred a few times. The chain employs TRBV5-8 and TRBJ1-2; 7 nucleotides align to TRBD1. Germline trimming cut 2 bases from V and 3 bases from J; bases unmatched to any gene: 1. This CDR3 has 13 amino acids. Germline CDR1 is SGHTS and CDR2 is YDEGEE. For the CDR3, the DNA is TGTGCCAGCAGCTTTGACAGGGACTATGGCTACACCTTC. It encodes CASSFDRDYGYTF.

The V gene is TRBV13, the J gene TRBJ2-1; 9 bases are a match to TRBD2. Trimming at V came to 0 bases and at J to 2 bases, leaving 2 bases not matched to a gene. CDR1 and CDR2 (germline): PRHDT, FYEKMQ (reference sequence). The CDR3 is 16 residues long. The CDR3 here is CASSLGVAGAYNEQFF. CDR3 sequence (DNA): TGTGCCAGCAGCTTAGGTGTAGCGGGAGCCTACAATGAGCAGTTCTTC. The variable domain in full, completed from reference TRBV13 and TRBJ2-1, reads AAGVIQSPRHLIKEKRETATLKCYPIPRHDTVYWYQQGPGQDPQFLISFYEKMQSDKGSIPDRFSAQQFSDYHSELNMSSLELGDSALYFCASSLGVAGAYNEQFFGPGTRLTVL.

This chain uses TRBV9 with TRBJ2-5, with a tentative D call TRBD2 (5 bases). CDR1 and CDR2 (germline): SGDLS, YYNGEE. The CDR3 extends over 12 amino acids. The germline V and J ends were trimmed by 3 bases and 4 bases, with 7 bases remaining between them. The CDR3 here is CASSAAGETQYF. CDR3 in DNA: TGTGCCAGCAGCGCTGCGGGAGAGACCCAGTACTTC.

The rearrangement uses TRBV2 and TRBJ1-2; D gene uncertain. Trimming took off 5 bases at V and 11 bases at J, with 18 bases between the two ends. The CDR3 has 13 residues. The germline V gene has CDR1 SNHLY and CDR2 FYNNEI. CDR3 coding DNA: TGTGCCAGCAGTTTAAGTCAACGGGGTTGGTACACCTTC. As protein: CASSLSQRGWYTF.

This chain connects TRBV7-2 to TRBJ2-7; 10 nucleotides agree with TRBD1. The CDR3 spans 14 residues. V gave up 3 bases and J gave up 4 bases; unmatched junction bases: 3. Per the germline V gene, CDR1 is SGHTA and CDR2 is FQGNSA. Here the CDR3 reads CASSFRQGAYEQYF. CDR3 DNA: TGTGCCAGCAGCTTTCGACAGGGGGCATACGAGCAGTACTTC.

The V gene is TRBV19, the J gene TRBJ1-3; 7 bases match TRBD1. The V gene end was trimmed by 4 bases and the J gene end by 0 bases; junction bases not matched to a gene: 6. Germline V lookup: CDR1 LNHDA, CDR2 SQIVND (reference sequence). CDR3 length equals 16 residues. The CDR3 sequence: CASSTRDRLSGNTIYF. CDR3 sequence (DNA): TGTGCCAGTAGTACGCGGGACAGACTCTCTGGAAACACCATATATTTT.

The CDR3 DNA sequence: TGTGCCAGCGCCCAGGGGCGTAATTCACCCCTCCACTTT. Amino acids: CASAQGRNSPLHF. The chain employs TRBV18 and TRBJ1-6, with D possibly TRBD1 on 6 matching bases. The CDR3 runs 13 residues. CDR1 and CDR2 (germline): KGHSH, LQKENI. Trimming left V 8 bases short and J 6 bases short, with 11 bases between. Variable domain in full (rest from reference TRBV18 and TRBJ1-6): NAGVMQNPRHLVRRRGQEARLRCSPMKGHSHVYWYRQLPEEGLKFMVYLQKENIIDESGMPKERFSAEFPKEGPSILRIQQVVRGDSAAYFCASAQGRNSPLHFGNGTRLTVT.

The CDR3 spells CASSVGQASTDTQYF. In DNA, the CDR3 is TGTGCCAGCAGCGTTGGTCAGGCTAGCACAGATACGCAGTATTTT. J is TRBJ2-3 and V is TRBV9; D gene unclear. Germline V CDR1 and CDR2: SGDLS, YYNGEE. V shed 2 bases and J shed 0 bases, with 10 bases lying between them. CDR3 length: 15 amino acids. The full variable domain, completed using reference TRBV9 and TRBJ2-3, is DSGVTQTPKHLITATGQRVTLRCSPRSGDLSVYWYQQSLDQGLQFLIQYYNGEERAKGNILERFSAQQFPDLHSELNLSSLELGDSALYFCASSVGQASTDTQYFGPGTRLTVL.

This sequence joins TRBV6-5 and TRBJ2-7, with 7 bases matching TRBD1. Trimming removed 1 base from V and 3 bases from J; junction bases left unmatched: 6. The CDR3 is 15 amino acids. The V gene's germline CDR1 is MNHEY and CDR2 SVGAGI. CDR3 nucleotides: TGTGCCAGCAGTTACTTCTGGCAGGGGGACTACGAGCAGTACTTC. Its translation is CASSYFWQGDYEQYF.

On this clone: The junction departs from germline at one end; a sequencing error may be responsible. Other DNA sequences within the sample encode an identical CDR3. The gene calls are TRBV6-5 and TRBJ2-1; perhaps TRBD2 as D (6 bases). The CDR3 totals 14 residues. CDR1 and CDR2 from the germline V gene are MNHEY and SVGAGI. CDR3 DNA: TGCGCCAGCAGTGTAGCGGCAACCTACAATGAGCAGTTCTTC. Its translation is CASSVAATYNEQFF.

The count of this clone is one. CDR3: CASSSPWGGDYGYTF. CDR3 nucleotide sequence: TGTGCCAGCAGTTCCCCTTGGGGGGGAGACTATGGCTACACCTTC. V gene TRBV6-5 combines with J gene TRBJ1-2; TRBD1 is a possible D gene (5 bases). The CDR3 covers 15 residues. Between the trimmed V and J ends, which lost 4 bases and 3 bases, there was a span of 15 bases. Germline CDR1 MNHEY, CDR2 SVGAGI.

This clone was seen only once. The V call is TRBV28, the J call TRBJ2-7; 11 bases align to TRBD1. V dropped 6 bases and J dropped 7; count of bases not matched to a gene: 11. CDR3 length equals 15 residues. Germline V lookup: CDR1 MDHEN, CDR2 SYDVKM. This chain's CDR3 is CASSPGTGGSDEQYV. The DNA of the CDR3 is TGTGCCAGCAGCCCCGGGACAGGGGGTAGTGATGAGCAGTACGTC.

This rearrangement joins TRBV25-1 to TRBJ1-1; TRBD1 aligns across 8 bases. V dropped 4 bases and J dropped 0; count of bases not matched to a gene: 7. The CDR3 has 16 amino acids. Per the germline V gene, CDR1 is MGHDK and CDR2 is SYGVNS. The CDR3 DNA reads as TGTGCCAGCAGTGCTAGGACAGGGACTTTGAACACTGAAGCTTTCTTT. Protein: CASSARTGTLNTEAFF.